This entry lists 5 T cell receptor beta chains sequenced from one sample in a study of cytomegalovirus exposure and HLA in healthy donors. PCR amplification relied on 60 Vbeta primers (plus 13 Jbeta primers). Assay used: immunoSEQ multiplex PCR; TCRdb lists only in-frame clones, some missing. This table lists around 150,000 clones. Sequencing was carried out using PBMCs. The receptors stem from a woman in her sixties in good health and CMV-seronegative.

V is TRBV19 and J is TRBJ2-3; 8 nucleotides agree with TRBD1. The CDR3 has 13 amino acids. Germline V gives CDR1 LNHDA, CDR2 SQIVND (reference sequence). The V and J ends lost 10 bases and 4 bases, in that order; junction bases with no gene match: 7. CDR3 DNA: TGTGCCACCTCGGACAGGGCTGCAGATACGCAGTATTTT. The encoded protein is CATSDRAADTQYF.

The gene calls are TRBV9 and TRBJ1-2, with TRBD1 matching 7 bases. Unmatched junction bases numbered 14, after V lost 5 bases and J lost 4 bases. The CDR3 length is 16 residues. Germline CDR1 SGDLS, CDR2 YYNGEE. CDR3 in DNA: TGTGCCAGCAGTCCGGCAGGGGGAGTGCCCGTCTATGGCTACACCTTC. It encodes CASSPAGGVPVYGYTF.

CDR3 sequence reads: CASSLSLAVYVGEQYF. The CDR3 bases are TGTGCCAGCAGCTTGTCGCTAGCGGTTTACGTGGGCGAGCAGTACTTC. V and J are TRBV11-1 and TRBJ2-7, with TRBD2 identical over 7 bases. Germline V CDR1 and CDR2: SGHAT, FQDESV (reference sequence). This CDR3 region has 16 residues. Trimming took 3 bases from V and 6 from J; bases not matched to a gene: 14.

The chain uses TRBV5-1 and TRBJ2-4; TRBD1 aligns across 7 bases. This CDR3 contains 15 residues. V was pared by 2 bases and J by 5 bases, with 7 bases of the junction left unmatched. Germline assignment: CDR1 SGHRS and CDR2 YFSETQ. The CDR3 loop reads CASSFLTGTENIQYF. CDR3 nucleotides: TGCGCCAGCAGCTTTCTAACCGGGACAGAAAACATTCAGTACTTC.

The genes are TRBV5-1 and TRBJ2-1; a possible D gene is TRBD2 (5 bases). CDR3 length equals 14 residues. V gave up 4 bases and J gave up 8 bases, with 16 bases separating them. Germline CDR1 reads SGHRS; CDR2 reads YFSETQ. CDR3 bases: TGCGCCAGCAGCCAAGATCCGGGGAAGGATGAGCAGTTCTTC. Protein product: CASSQDPGKDEQFF. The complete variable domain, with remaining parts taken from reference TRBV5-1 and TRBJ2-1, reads KAGVTQTPRYLIKTRGQQVTLSCSPISGHRSVSWYQQTPGQGLQFLFEYFSETQRNKGNFPGRFSGRQFSNSRSEMNVSTLELGDSALYLCASSQDPGKDEQFFGPGTRLTVL.